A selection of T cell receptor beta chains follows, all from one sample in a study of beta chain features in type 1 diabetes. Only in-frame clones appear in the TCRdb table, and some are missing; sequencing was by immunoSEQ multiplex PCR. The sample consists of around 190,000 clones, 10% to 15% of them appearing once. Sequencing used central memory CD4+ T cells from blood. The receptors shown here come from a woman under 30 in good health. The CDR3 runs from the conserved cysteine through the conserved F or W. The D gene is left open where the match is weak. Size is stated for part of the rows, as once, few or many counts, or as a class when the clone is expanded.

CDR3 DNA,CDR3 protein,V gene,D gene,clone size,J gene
TGTGCCAGTAGTTCCCGGACAGGGAAGACTGAAGCTTTCTTT,CASSSRTGKTEAFF,TRBV19,TRBD1,NA,TRBJ1-1
TGTGCCAGCAGCCGGAAGACAGGGCTATCCTCCTACGAGCAGTACTTC,CASSRKTGLSSYEQYF,TRBV7-9,TRBD1,few,TRBJ2-7
TGTGCCACCAGCAGACCTCTACCCGGGACTAGCGGGAGAAACGAGCAGTACTTC,CATSRPLPGTSGRNEQYF,TRBV15,TRBD2,NA,TRBJ2-7
TGTGCCAGCAGCGCCGGACTAGTCGCGCAGTTCTTC,CASSAGLVAQFF,TRBV7-2,TRBD2,NA,TRBJ2-1
TGTGCCAGCAGCCTTAGTATCTCTGGGGCCAACGTCCTGACTTTC,CASSLSISGANVLTF,TRBV7-9,NA,NA,TRBJ2-6
TGTGCCAGCAGCCGACAGCGAATGAACACTGAAGCTTTCTTT,CASSRQRMNTEAFF,TRBV5-4,NA,few,TRBJ1-1
TGCGCCAGCAGCCACCTGACAGGGACCTATGGCTACACCTTC,CASSHLTGTYGYTF,TRBV4-3,TRBD1,NA,TRBJ1-2
TGTGCCAGCAGCTTTACTAGCGGGAGCTCCTACAATGAGCAGTTCTTC,CASSFTSGSSYNEQFF,TRBV11-3,TRBD2,NA,TRBJ2-1
TGTGCCAGCAGTTTGGCCCTAGCGGGAGGGCCACATGAGCAGTTCTTC,CASSLALAGGPHEQFF,TRBV6-5,TRBD2,NA,TRBJ2-1
TGTGCCAGCACCCAGGGTCAGGAGCCCCAGCATTTT,CASTQGQEPQHF,TRBV6-6,NA,NA,TRBJ1-5
TGCAGCGTTGGCGTGAGTTCTGATCCCGGGGAGCTGTTTTTT,CSVGVSSDPGELFF,TRBV29-1,NA,few,TRBJ2-2
TGTGCCAGCCGGGGGGCGGGAAGCTACAATGAGCAGTTCTTC,CASRGAGSYNEQFF,TRBV9,NA,NA,TRBJ2-1